This record looks at one T cell receptor (beta chain) sequence and its context. Its antigen is as yet unknown. These data come from a study of identifying expanded T cells in peripheral blood. Trimming took 0 bases from V and 5 from J, leaving 8 bases between them. The germline V gene encodes CDR1 SGHNT and CDR2 YYREEE (reference sequence). This CDR3 comprises 13 residues. The protocol was immunoSEQ multiplex PCR, while the TCRdb copy is restricted to in-frame clones and leaves out a portion. The data hold tens of thousands of clones, with approximately 90% observed a single time. Study-wide results and caveats: Variance in clone template counts between approximately two-week samples significantly increased with total template count across all healthy donors.

The V call is TRBV5-4, the J call TRBJ2-5; D ambiguous. This TCR came from a person between 18 and 75 years old in good health. Sequenced material: blood. In DNA, the CDR3 is TGTGCCAGCAGCTTGGACAGTAAGGAGACCCAGTACTTC. Amino acid sequence: CASSLDSKETQYF.